This is a list of T cell receptor beta chains from one sample in a study of human T cells and chemical hapten exposure. TCRdb re-derived calls from the RACE reads in MiXCR, one entry per CDR3 protein. The sample includes 55,000 to 85,000 distinct CDR3 sequences, about 9.4% seen only once; the top ten take roughly 3.3%. Material: whole blood, obtained in connection with sensitization to the hapten diphenylcyclopropenone (DPC). The receptors shown here come from a woman in her thirties or forties with alopecia areata. Some clones in this sample may be carry-over from other donors' samples. The CDR3 runs from the conserved cysteine through the conserved F or W.

V gene,J gene,CDR3 protein
TRBV7-2,TRBJ2-3,CASSSYQAGTDTQYF
TRBV29-1,TRBJ2-1,CSVRYNEQFF
TRBV20-1,TRBJ2-3,CSASLRGASTDTQYF
TRBV14,TRBJ1-6,CASSQVGTGGTPLHF
TRBV18,TRBJ2-2,CASSPLLAGNTGELFF
TRBV6-2/TRBV6-3,TRBJ2-7,CASRTGGPEQYF
TRBV5-1,TRBJ2-3,CASSLPRGEGTDTQYF
TRBV29-1,TRBJ2-2,CSVSVGGTTGELFF
TRBV20-1,TRBJ1-5,CSAGKGVNNQPQHF
TRBV27,TRBJ2-2,CASSLRPRATGELFF
TRBV30,TRBJ1-2,CAWREGPGGYTF
TRBV4-3,TRBJ1-2,CASSLGQSHYGYTF
TRBV5-1,TRBJ2-7,CASSLEGPEQYF
TRBV18,TRBJ2-4,CASSQNNPEVAKNIQYF
TRBV7-2,TRBJ2-6,CASSRRDRGRDLLTF
TRBV3-1,TRBJ2-7,CASSLEQGRWDEQYF
TRBV5-6,TRBJ1-3,CASSEGSSGNTIYF